The source of this T cell receptor beta chain is a study of T cell repertoires in cytomegalovirus infection. Overall study context: Public TCR beta signature analysis indicated the presence of both CMV infection and matching HLA type.

This clonotype has a count of ten or more. Its antigen is as yet unknown. At one end the junction does not follow the germline gene, possibly because of a read error. Looked up from germline, CDR1 is MNHEY and CDR2 is SVGAGI. The CDR3 length is 11 residues. Notes on the study in general: Individuals carrying CMV plus the relevant HLA were identified by cumulative frequency of public TCR beta families.

TCRdb called the reads again in MiXCR, with one record for every CDR3 protein. The top ten hold roughly an eighth of the sample, which has fewer than 550,000 distinct CDR3 sequences, under 40% seen once. This chain uses TRBV6-5 with TRBJ1-2; D is unresolved. The sample consisted of PBMCs. The TCR originated in a human donor in good health (CMV status not recorded). Some clones in this sample may be carry-over from other donors' samples. CDR3 protein: CASSSLGDTSF. In DNA, the CDR3 is TGTGCCAGCAGTTCCCTCGGGGATACCAGCTTC.